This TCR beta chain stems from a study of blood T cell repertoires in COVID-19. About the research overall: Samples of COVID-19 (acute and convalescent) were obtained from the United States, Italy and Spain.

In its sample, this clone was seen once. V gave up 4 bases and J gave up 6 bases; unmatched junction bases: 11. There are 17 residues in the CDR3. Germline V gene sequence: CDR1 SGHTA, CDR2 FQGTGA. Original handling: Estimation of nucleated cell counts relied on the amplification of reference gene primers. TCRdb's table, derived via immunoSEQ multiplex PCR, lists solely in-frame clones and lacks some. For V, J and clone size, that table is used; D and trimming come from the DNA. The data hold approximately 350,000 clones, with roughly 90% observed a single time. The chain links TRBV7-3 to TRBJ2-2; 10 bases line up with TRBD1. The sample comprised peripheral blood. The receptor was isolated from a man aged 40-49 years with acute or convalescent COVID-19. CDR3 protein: CASSSRVGQGTPGELFF. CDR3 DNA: TGTGCCAGCAGCTCGAGAGTGGGACAGGGGACCCCCGGGGAGCTGTTTTTT. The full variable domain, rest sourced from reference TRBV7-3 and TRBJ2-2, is GAGVSQTPSNKVTEKGKYVELRCDPISGHTALYWYRQSLGQGPEFLIYFQGTGAADDSGLPNDRFFAVRPEGSVSTLKIQRTERGDSAVYLCASSSRVGQGTPGELFFGEGSRLTVL.